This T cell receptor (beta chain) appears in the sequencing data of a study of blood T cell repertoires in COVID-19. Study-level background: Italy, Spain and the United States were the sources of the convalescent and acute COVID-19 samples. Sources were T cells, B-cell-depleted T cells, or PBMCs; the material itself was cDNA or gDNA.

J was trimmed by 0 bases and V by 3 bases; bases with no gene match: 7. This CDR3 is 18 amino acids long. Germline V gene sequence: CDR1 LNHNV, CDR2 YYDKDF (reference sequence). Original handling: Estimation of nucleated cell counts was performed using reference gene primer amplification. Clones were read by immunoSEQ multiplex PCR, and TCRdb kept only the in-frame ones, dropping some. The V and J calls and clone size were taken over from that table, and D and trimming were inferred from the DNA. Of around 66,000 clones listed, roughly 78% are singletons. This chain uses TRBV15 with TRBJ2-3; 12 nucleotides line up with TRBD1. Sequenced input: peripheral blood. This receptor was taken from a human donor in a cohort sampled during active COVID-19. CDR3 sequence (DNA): TGTGCCACCAGCAGGGGACAGGGGGCTCCCGCTAGCACAGATACGCAGTATTTT. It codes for CATSRGQGAPASTDTQYF.